The 26 T cell receptor beta chains below were found in one sample sequenced in a study of blood T cell repertoires in COVID-19. Data came from immunoSEQ multiplex PCR; TCRdb stores just in-frame clones and leaves some out. The data show more than 150,000 clones, with around 80% seen just once and about 7% held by the top ten. The source material was peripheral blood. The receptors originated from a human donor in a cohort sampled during active COVID-19.

This rearrangement joins TRBV7-9 to TRBJ1-2; D remains unclear. Trimming stripped 1 base from V and 6 bases from J, with 9 bases between. The CDR3 sequence is 13 residues long. CDR1 is SEHNR, CDR2 FQNEAQ, per germline (reference sequence). The CDR3 loop reads CASSLGAGDGYTF. CDR3 nucleotides: TGTGCCAGCAGCTTAGGGGCAGGCGATGGCTACACCTTC.

The chain carries TRBV4-1 and TRBJ1-1; 10 bases are shared with TRBD1. The CDR3 totals 17 residues. J was trimmed by 4 bases and V by 4 bases; bases with no gene match: 12. From germline, CDR1 is MGHRA and CDR2 YSYEKL. CDR3 sequence (DNA): TGCGCCAGCAGCCCTCAGGTCCGGGACAGGGGAGGCACTGAAGCTTTCTTT. The encoded protein is CASSPQVRDRGGTEAFF.

The V gene is TRBV7-9, the J gene TRBJ1-6; D remains ambiguous. The CDR3 covers 16 residues. V lost 5 bases to trimming and J lost 0 bases, with 11 bases between them. Germline-derived CDR1 and CDR2 are SEHNR and FQNEAQ (reference sequence). CDR3 sequence (DNA): TGTGCCAGCAGCCCCTTGGCCACCTCCTATAATTCACCCCTCCACTTT. Amino acids: CASSPLATSYNSPLHF. Filled out from reference TRBV7-9 and TRBJ1-6, the complete variable domain reads DTGVSQNPRHKITKRGQNVTFRCDPISEHNRLYWYRQTLGQGPEFLTYFQNEAQLEKSRLLSDRFSAERPKGSFSTLEIQRTEQGDSAMYLCASSPLATSYNSPLHFGNGTRLTVT.

V gene TRBV27 combines with J gene TRBJ2-7; TRBD2 is a possible D gene (6 bases). Germline V CDR1 and CDR2: MNHEY, SMNVEV (reference sequence). The CDR3 consists of 13 residues. V was cut by 7 bases and J by 3 bases, with 13 bases left in between. The CDR3 bases are TGTGCCAGCACCGAACTGGGAGGCTACGAGCAGTACTTC. This codes for CASTELGGYEQYF.

This clone was picked up a small number of times. The genes are TRBV5-6 and TRBJ1-6; D gene uncertain. Trimming left V 3 bases short and J 6 bases short, with 7 bases between. Germline CDR1 is SGHDT and CDR2 is YYEEEE. The CDR3 totals 13 residues. CDR3 loop: CASSSTTNSPLHF. In nucleotides, the CDR3 is TGTGCCAGCAGCTCTACTACTAATTCACCCCTCCACTTT.

The J gene is TRBJ1-1, the V gene TRBV24-1, with 7 bases aligning to TRBD1. Germline CDR1 reads KGHDR; CDR2 reads SFDVKD. V lost 2 bases to trimming and J lost 7 bases; unmatched junction nucleotides: 12. The CDR3 has 16 amino acids. CDR3 in DNA: TGTGCCACCAGTGATTGGTTTCGACAGGGCGGAGGTGAAGCTTTCTTT. Residues: CATSDWFRQGGGEAFF.

This clone was observed a single time. For the CDR3, the DNA is TGCGCCAGCAGTGACGGGGGGGGCTGGTATGGCGATCAGCCCCAGCATTTT. Protein product: CASSDGGGWYGDQPQHF. The gene calls are TRBV10-2 and TRBJ1-5; D perhaps matches TRBD1 (6 bases). The V end lost 3 bases, the J end lost 5 bases, and 20 bases lay between the germline ends. Germline V lookup: CDR1 WSHSY, CDR2 SAAADI. This CDR3 comprises 17 residues.

The chain uses TRBV14 and TRBJ2-1, with 7 positions matching TRBD2. V shed 1 base, J shed 5 bases, and the junction held 14 bases outside the gene matches. The CDR3 has 18 amino acids. Per the germline V gene, CDR1 is SGHDN and CDR2 is FVKESK. The CDR3 DNA sequence: TGTGCCAGCAGCCAAGTCCCCAAGGTCGCGGGGGAGCACAATGAGCAGTTCTTC. This translates into CASSQVPKVAGEHNEQFF.

The V gene is TRBV27, the J gene TRBJ1-4; D unclear. Germline V lookup: CDR1 MNHEY, CDR2 SMNVEV (reference sequence). The CDR3 has 15 amino acids. Trimming cost V 6 bases and J 0 bases, with 11 bases left between them. CDR3 protein: CASRSFGATNEKLFF. CDR3 DNA: TGTGCCAGCAGGTCATTCGGTGCAACTAATGAAAAACTGTTTTTT.

V gene TRBV30 combines with J gene TRBJ1-4; D is undetermined. From germline, CDR1 is GTSNPN and CDR2 SVGIG (reference sequence). This CDR3 contains 16 residues. The V end lost 0 bases, the J end lost 0 bases, and 11 bases lay between the germline ends. DNA of the CDR3: TGTGCCTGGAGTGTTTGGAGGTCTGCAACTAATGAAAAACTGTTTTTT. This sequence encodes CAWSVWRSATNEKLFF.

This chain uses TRBV5-6 with TRBJ2-5; D unresolved. Germline V gives CDR1 SGHDT, CDR2 YYEEEE. The ends were cut back, 7 bases at V and 2 bases at J, with 12 bases in the middle. The CDR3 length is 13 residues. The CDR3 spells CASGRSQQETQYF. In nucleotides, the CDR3 is TGTGCCAGCGGCCGGAGCCAACAAGAGACCCAGTACTTC.

Here the CDR3 DNA reads TGTGCCAGCAGCCGGACAGGGGATCAAGAGACCCAGTACTTC. Translated: CASSRTGDQETQYF. The rearrangement uses TRBV5-4 and TRBJ2-5, with 9 bases fitting TRBD1. From germline, CDR1 is SGHNT and CDR2 YYREEE (reference sequence). This CDR3 comprises 14 residues. Trimming removed 4 bases from V and 2 bases from J; junction bases left unmatched: 3.

The chain links TRBV5-6 to TRBJ1-4, with a tentative D call TRBD1 (5 bases). This CDR3 is built from 14 residues. V was pared by 4 bases and J by 4 bases, with 11 bases between. Germline V CDR1 and CDR2: SGHDT, YYEEEE. The CDR3 coding sequence is TGTGCCAGCAGCCCCGTGGGGGGTAATGAAAAACTGTTTTTT. It codes for CASSPVGGNEKLFF.

The chain couples TRBV7-9 to TRBJ1-4; D is ambiguous. This CDR3 is 14 amino acids long. Per the germline V gene, CDR1 is SEHNR and CDR2 is FQNEAQ (reference sequence). The V end was cut by 8 bases, the J end by 8 bases, with 18 bases between. The CDR3 nucleotides are TGTGCCAGCCGTCAGGAGGGCCGTTGGGAAAAACTGTTTTTT. It yields the protein CASRQEGRWEKLFF.

The chain recombines TRBV20-1 with TRBJ2-2; D is perhaps TRBD1 (5 bases). The CDR3 loop spans 16 amino acids. Germline CDR1 and CDR2: DFQATT and SNEGSKA (reference sequence). The V end was cut by 3 bases, the J end by 1 base, with 15 bases between. The CDR3 DNA is TGCAGTGCTAGTGGGCAGGGCCGAGAGAACACCGGGGAGCTGTTTTTT. It specifies CSASGQGRENTGELFF.

This chain links TRBV6-1 with TRBJ1-1, with a tentative D call TRBD1 (5 bases). The germline gives CDR1 MNHNS, CDR2 SASEGT. CDR3 length equals 17 residues. The germline V and J ends were trimmed by 3 bases and 3 bases, with 20 bases remaining between them. CDR3 region: CASSDAGGGGAHTEAFF. In DNA form, the CDR3 reads TGTGCCAGCAGTGATGCGGGGGGGGGAGGGGCGCACACTGAAGCTTTCTTT.

The V call is TRBV4-1, the J call TRBJ1-5; unclear D gene. Germline CDR1 MGHRA, CDR2 YSYEKL. V was pared by 1 base and J by 0 bases, with 13 bases between. The CDR3 spans 17 residues. The DNA for the CDR3 is TGCGCCAGCAGCCAAGTCGGCGGGAGAAATAGCAATCAGCCCCAGCATTTT. As protein: CASSQVGGRNSNQPQHF.

The chain has TRBV6-5 and TRBJ1-1; no firm D call. CDR3 length equals 15 residues. V lost 7 bases and J 0 bases, leaving 15 bases between the germline ends. Germline CDR1 is MNHEY and CDR2 is SVGAGI. CDR3 coding DNA: TGTGCCAGCAACCCCCTGGCGGGGATGAACACTGAAGCTTTCTTT. This encodes CASNPLAGMNTEAFF.

V gene TRBV5-4 combines with J gene TRBJ1-2; D is perhaps TRBD1 (5 bases). The CDR3 covers 14 residues. Deletions cut 0 bases from V and 4 bases from J, with 10 bases between. Germline CDR1 and CDR2: SGHNT and YYREEE (reference sequence). CDR3 DNA: TGTGCCAGCAGCTTGGAGACAGCGAGCTATGGCTACACCTTC. Protein sequence: CASSLETASYGYTF. Full variable domain (rest looked up from reference TRBV5-4 and TRBJ1-2): ETGVTQSPTHLIKTRGQQVTLRCSSQSGHNTVSWYQQALGQGPQFIFQYYREEENGRGNFPPRFSGLQFPNYSSELNVNALELDDSALYLCASSLETASYGYTFGSGTRLTVV.

The rearrangement joins TRBV13 to TRBJ1-6; 7 bases map to TRBD1. Per germline, CDR1 PRHDT and CDR2 FYEKMQ (reference sequence). The CDR3 consists of 17 residues. The J segment lost 4 bases and the V segment lost 0 bases, leaving 6 bases of the junction unmatched. CDR3: CASSLGLEGQYNSPLHF. CDR3 sequence (DNA): TGTGCCAGCAGCTTAGGCCTTGAGGGACAGTATAATTCACCCCTCCACTTT.

The chain combines TRBV5-5 with TRBJ2-1; D is unclear. The germline gives CDR1 SGHKS, CDR2 YYEKEE (reference sequence). The V and J ends lost 0 bases and 4 bases respectively, with 11 bases between them. The CDR3 extends over 15 amino acids. For the CDR3, the DNA is TGTGCCAGCAGCTTGGCAGGTAACCCTTACAATGAGCAGTTCTTC. Translating gives CASSLAGNPYNEQFF. Combining the CDR3 with reference TRBV5-5 and TRBJ2-1 gives the whole variable domain DAGVTQSPTHLIKTRGQQVTLRCSPISGHKSVSWYQQVLGQGPQFIFQYYEKEERGRGNFPDRFSARQFPNYSSELNVNALLLGDSALYLCASSLAGNPYNEQFFGPGTRLTVL.

The chain is built from TRBV19 and TRBJ2-2; 12 nucleotides match TRBD2. The CDR3 loop spans 15 amino acids. The germline V gene has CDR1 LNHDA and CDR2 SQIVND (reference sequence). With 6 bases clipped from V and 5 bases from J, the junction kept 4 bases outside the gene matches. CDR3 nucleotide sequence: TGTGCCAGTAGAAGACTAGCGGGGGAAACCGGGGAGCTGTTTTTT. This gives the protein CASRRLAGETGELFF. The full variable domain, completed using reference TRBV19 and TRBJ2-2, is DGGITQSPKYLFRKEGQNVTLSCEQNLNHDAMYWYRQDPGQGLRLIYYSQIVNDFQKGDIAEGYSVSREKKESFPLTVTSAQKNPTAFYLCASRRLAGETGELFFGEGSRLTVL.

This chain connects TRBV19 to TRBJ2-7; 7 bases agree with TRBD1. V lost 3 bases to trimming and J lost 6 bases; unmatched junction nucleotides: 11. The CDR3 consists of 15 residues. The germline gives CDR1 LNHDA, CDR2 SQIVND (reference sequence). CDR3 sequence: CASSIAAGGGGEQYF. The CDR3 DNA reads TGTGCCAGTAGTATCGCGGCAGGGGGTGGTGGCGAGCAGTACTTC.

The chain carries TRBV6-5 and TRBJ2-1, with a tentative D call TRBD2 (5 bases). The germline gives CDR1 MNHEY, CDR2 SVGAGI. V was clipped by 5 bases and J by 13 bases, with 9 bases between them. CDR3 length equals 10 residues. CDR3 coding DNA: TGTGCCAGCAGTACGGGATTCCAGTTCTTC. It specifies CASSTGFQFF.

The V call is TRBV9, the J call TRBJ1-1; TRBD1 is a possible D gene (6 bases). The CDR3 contains 15 residues. Deletions cut 6 bases from V and 0 bases from J, with 15 bases between. Germline CDR1 SGDLS, CDR2 YYNGEE. CDR3 sequence reads: CASTIGGELNTEAFF. The CDR3 region has the DNA TGTGCCAGCACTATAGGGGGGGAACTGAACACTGAAGCTTTCTTT.

There are a few counts of this clone. This chain links TRBV18 with TRBJ1-3; TRBD1 might be the D (6 bases). Trimming stripped 3 bases from V and 2 bases from J, with 11 bases between. The CDR3 is made up of 15 amino acids. Germline values: CDR1 KGHSH, CDR2 LQKENI. The CDR3 is CASSPSQGAGNTIYF. DNA for the CDR3: TGTGCCAGCTCACCCTCACAGGGAGCTGGAAACACCATATATTTT.